Sequencing of this T cell receptor beta chain was carried out in a study of beta chain features in type 1 diabetes. General study findings and limits: Although PCR might favor shorter templates, it would do so equally in patients and controls. Type 1 diabetes patients had TCRB CDR3s that were shorter (moderately but significantly so) in all four CD4+ subsets.

The ends lost 2 bases at V and 2 bases at J; junction bases unmatched: 10. The CDR3 sequence is 17 residues long. Germline CDR1 GTSNPN, CDR2 SVGIG (reference sequence). A few counts support this clone. As yet, its antigen is unknown. Expressed TCRB transcripts were sequenced because the isolated RNA had all been reverse transcribed beforehand. Sequencing used immunoSEQ multiplex PCR; TCRdb keeps in-frame clones, though not all of them. The repertoire has fewer than 250,000 clones, about 9.3% of them found once; the top ten carry approximately 0.03%. Sequencing was done on a sample of naive CD4+ T cells from blood. This chain connects TRBV30 to TRBJ1-2; 11 bases are a match to TRBD1. This clonotype was sampled from a young woman in good health. Written as DNA, the CDR3 is TGTGCCTGGAGTAGGAAAGGACAGGGGGCACCAAACTATGGCTACACCTTC. Its translation: CAWSRKGQGAPNYGYTF.